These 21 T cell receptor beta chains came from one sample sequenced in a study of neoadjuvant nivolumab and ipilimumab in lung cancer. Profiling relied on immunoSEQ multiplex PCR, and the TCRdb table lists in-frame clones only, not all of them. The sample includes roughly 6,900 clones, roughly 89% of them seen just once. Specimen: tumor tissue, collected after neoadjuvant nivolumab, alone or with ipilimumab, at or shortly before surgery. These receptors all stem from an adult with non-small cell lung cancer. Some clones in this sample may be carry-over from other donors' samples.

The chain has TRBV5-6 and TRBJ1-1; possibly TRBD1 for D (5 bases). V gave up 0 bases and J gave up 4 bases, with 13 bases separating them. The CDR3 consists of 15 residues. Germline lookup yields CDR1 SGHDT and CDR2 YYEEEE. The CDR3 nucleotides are TGTGCCAGCAGCTTGGCCTGGGGCCCTGGCACTGAAGCTTTCTTT. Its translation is CASSLAWGPGTEAFF.

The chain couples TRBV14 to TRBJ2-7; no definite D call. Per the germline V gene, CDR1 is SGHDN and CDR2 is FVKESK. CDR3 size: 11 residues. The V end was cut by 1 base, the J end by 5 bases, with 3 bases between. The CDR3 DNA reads TGTGCCAGCAGCCAAGCCCACGAGCAGTACTTC. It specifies CASSQAHEQYF. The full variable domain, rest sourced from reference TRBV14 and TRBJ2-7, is EAGVTQFPSHSVIEKGQTVTLRCDPISGHDNLYWYRRVMGKEIKFLLHFVKESKQDESGMPNNRFLAERTGGTYSTLKVQPAELEDSGVYFCASSQAHEQYFGPGTRLTVT.

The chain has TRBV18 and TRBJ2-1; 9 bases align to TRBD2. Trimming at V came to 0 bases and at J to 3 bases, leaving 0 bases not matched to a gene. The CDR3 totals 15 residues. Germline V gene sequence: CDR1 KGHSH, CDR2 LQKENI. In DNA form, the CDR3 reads TGTGCCAGCTCACCACCGACTAGCGGCTACAATGAGCAGTTCTTC. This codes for CASSPPTSGYNEQFF.

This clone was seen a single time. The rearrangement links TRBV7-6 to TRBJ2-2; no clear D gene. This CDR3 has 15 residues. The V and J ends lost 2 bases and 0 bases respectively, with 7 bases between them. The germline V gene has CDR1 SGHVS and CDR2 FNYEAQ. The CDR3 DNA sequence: TGTGCCAGCAGCTTATTTTCGGCGAACACCGGGGAGCTGTTTTTT. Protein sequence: CASSLFSANTGELFF.

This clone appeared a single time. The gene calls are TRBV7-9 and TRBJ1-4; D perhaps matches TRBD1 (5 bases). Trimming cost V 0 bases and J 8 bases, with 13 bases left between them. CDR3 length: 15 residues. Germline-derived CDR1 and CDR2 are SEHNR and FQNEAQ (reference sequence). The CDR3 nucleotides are TGTGCCAGCAGCTTAGCTGGGACGGCAGGAGAAAAACTGTTTTTT. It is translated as CASSLAGTAGEKLFF. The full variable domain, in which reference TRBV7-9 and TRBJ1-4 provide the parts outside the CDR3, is DTGVSQNPRHKITKRGQNVTFRCDPISEHNRLYWYRQTLGQGPEFLTYFQNEAQLEKSRLLSDRFSAERPKGSFSTLEIQRTEQGDSAMYLCASSLAGTAGEKLFFGSGTQLSVL.

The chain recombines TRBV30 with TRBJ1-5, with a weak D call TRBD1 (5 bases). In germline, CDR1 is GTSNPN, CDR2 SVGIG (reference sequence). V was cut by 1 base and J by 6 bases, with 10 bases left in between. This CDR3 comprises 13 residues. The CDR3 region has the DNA TGTGCCTGGAGTGCTACGGGGACTCAGCCCCAGCATTTT. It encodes CAWSATGTQPQHF.

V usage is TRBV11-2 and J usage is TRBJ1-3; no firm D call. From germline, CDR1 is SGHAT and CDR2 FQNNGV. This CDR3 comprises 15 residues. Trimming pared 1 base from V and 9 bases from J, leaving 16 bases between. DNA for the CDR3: TGTGCCAGCAGCTTAGCGATGACCGTCGCACCCACCATATATTTT. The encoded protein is CASSLAMTVAPTIYF.

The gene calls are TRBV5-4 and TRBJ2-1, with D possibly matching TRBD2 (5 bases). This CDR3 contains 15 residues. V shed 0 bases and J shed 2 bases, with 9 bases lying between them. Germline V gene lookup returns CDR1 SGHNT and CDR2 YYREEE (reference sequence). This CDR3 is CASSLAGKAYNEQFF. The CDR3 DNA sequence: TGTGCCAGCAGCTTGGCGGGAAAAGCCTACAATGAGCAGTTCTTC.

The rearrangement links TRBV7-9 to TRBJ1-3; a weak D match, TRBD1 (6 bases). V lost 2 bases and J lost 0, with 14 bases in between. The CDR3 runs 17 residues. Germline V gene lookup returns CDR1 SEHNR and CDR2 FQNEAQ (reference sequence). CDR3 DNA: TGTGCCAGCAGCTTATCTGTAGGAGGGGGCTCTGGAAACACCATATATTTT. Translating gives CASSLSVGGGSGNTIYF.

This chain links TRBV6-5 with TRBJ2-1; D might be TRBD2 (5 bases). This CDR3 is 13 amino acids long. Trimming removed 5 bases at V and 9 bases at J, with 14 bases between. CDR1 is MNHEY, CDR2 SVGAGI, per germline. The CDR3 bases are TGTGCCAGCAGTCCTACTAGAAATGGTGAGCAGTTCTTC. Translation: CASSPTRNGEQFF.

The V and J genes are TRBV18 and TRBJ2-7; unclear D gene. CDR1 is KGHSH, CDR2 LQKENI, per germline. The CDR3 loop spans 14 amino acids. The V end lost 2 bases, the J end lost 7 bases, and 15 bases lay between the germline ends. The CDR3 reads CASSPKSGPVEQYF. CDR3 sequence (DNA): TGTGCCAGCTCACCAAAGTCCGGGCCCGTGGAGCAGTACTTC.

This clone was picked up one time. The CDR3 loop is CASSQGQGREQYF. For the CDR3, the DNA is TGTGCCAGCTCACAAGGACAGGGGCGCGAGCAGTACTTC. The chain carries TRBV18 and TRBJ2-7; the match to TRBD1 covers 9 bases. The V gene's germline CDR1 is KGHSH and CDR2 LQKENI. The CDR3 spans 13 residues. V gave up 4 bases and J gave up 6 bases; unmatched junction bases: 4.

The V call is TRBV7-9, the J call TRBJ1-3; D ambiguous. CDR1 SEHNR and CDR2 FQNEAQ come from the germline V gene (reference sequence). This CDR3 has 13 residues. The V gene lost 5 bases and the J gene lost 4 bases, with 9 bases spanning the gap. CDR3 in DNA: TGTGCCAGCAGCCCTCGGCGGGGAAACACCATATATTTT. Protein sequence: CASSPRRGNTIYF.

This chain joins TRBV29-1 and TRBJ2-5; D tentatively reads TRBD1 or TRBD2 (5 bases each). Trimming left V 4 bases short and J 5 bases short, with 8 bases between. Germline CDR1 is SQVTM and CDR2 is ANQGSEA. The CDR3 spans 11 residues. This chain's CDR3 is CSVVWGETQYF. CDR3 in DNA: TGCAGCGTTGTGTGGGGGGAGACCCAGTACTTC.

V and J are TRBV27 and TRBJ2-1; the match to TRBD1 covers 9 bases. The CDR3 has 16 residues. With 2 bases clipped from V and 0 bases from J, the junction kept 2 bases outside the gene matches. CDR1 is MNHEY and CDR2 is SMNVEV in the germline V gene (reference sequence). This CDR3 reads CASSLGTGSSYNEQFF. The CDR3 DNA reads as TGTGCCAGCAGTTTAGGGACAGGGAGCTCCTACAATGAGCAGTTCTTC.

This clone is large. The DNA of the CDR3 is TGTGCCAGCAGTCCCGACAGGGACGAAGCTTTCTTT. Translating gives CASSPDRDEAFF. This chain connects TRBV2 to TRBJ1-1, with 7 nucleotides matching TRBD1. V was pared by 5 bases and J by 8 bases, with 5 bases of the junction left unmatched. CDR1 SNHLY and CDR2 FYNNEI come from the germline V gene. This CDR3 has 12 amino acids.

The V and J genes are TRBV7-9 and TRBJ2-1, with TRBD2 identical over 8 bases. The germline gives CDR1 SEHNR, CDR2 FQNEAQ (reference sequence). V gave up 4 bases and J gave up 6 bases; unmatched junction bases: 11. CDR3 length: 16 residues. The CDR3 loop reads CASSSTSPSGRNEQFF. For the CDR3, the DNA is TGTGCCAGCAGCTCTACTTCCCCTAGCGGGCGCAATGAGCAGTTCTTC.

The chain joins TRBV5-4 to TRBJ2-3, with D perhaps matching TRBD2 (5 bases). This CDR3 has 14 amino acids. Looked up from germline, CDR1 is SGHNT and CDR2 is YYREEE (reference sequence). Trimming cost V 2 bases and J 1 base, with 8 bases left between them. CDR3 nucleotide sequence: TGTGCCAGCAGCTTAAGGACTGGCACAGATACGCAGTATTTT. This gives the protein CASSLRTGTDTQYF.

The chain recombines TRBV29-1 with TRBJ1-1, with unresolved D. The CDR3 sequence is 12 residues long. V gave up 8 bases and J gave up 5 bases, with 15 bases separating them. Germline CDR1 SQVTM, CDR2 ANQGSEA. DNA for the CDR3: TGCAGCACACACTCGGGTCAAACTGAAGCTTTCTTT. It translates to CSTHSGQTEAFF.

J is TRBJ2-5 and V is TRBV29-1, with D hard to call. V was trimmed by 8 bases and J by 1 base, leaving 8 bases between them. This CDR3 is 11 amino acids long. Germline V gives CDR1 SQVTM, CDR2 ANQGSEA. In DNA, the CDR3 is TGCAGCATTAGGACCCAAGAGACCCAGTACTTC. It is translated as CSIRTQETQYF.

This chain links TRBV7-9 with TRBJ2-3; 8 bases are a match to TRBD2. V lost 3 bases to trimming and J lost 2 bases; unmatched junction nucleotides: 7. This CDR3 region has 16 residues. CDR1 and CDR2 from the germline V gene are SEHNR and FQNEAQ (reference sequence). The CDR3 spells CASSFSLAGLTDTQYF. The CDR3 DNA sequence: TGTGCCAGCAGCTTTTCATTAGCGGGACTCACAGATACGCAGTATTTT.